The following is a T cell receptor (beta chain) sequence with its context. 60 Vbeta and 13 Jbeta primers were used in PCR. Method: immunoSEQ multiplex PCR; TCRdb's copy keeps in-frame clones and lacks some. This sample contains some 140,000 clones. These data originate in a study of cytomegalovirus exposure and HLA in healthy donors. The CDR3 is 13 residues long. Germline CDR1 GTSNPN, CDR2 SVGIG (reference sequence). Trimming pared 4 bases from V and 6 bases from J, leaving 13 bases between. This TCR was sampled from a woman aged 55-69 years in good health and CMV-seronegative. The sequenced material came from PBMCs. This chain uses TRBV30 with TRBJ1-5; a possible D gene is TRBD1 (5 bases). In nucleotides, the CDR3 is TGTGCCTGGAATGCAGGGTTCAGTCAGCCCCAGCATTTT. This codes for CAWNAGFSQPQHF.